What follows are 8 T cell receptor beta chains derived from one specimen sequenced in a study of blood T cell repertoires in COVID-19. Here immunoSEQ multiplex PCR was the method, and the copy in TCRdb shows in-frame clones only, minus some. The table records about 220,000 clones, about 80% of them present only once. Sample: PBMCs or T cells enriched from blood (not recorded which). These receptors all stem from a man aged 40-50 years who had recovered from COVID-19.

The chain uses TRBV7-3 and TRBJ2-2; 7 nucleotides line up with TRBD2. In germline, CDR1 is SGHTA, CDR2 FQGTGA. After removal of 3 bases from V and 8 bases from J, the junction contained 6 bases not matched to a gene. The CDR3 has 14 residues. In DNA, the CDR3 is TGTGCCAGCAGCTTCTCCCTAGCGGCTGGGGAGCTGTTTTTT. Residues: CASSFSLAAGELFF.

J is TRBJ2-1 and V is TRBV7-8; unclear D gene. V was clipped by 4 bases and J by 9 bases, with 19 bases between them. The length of the CDR3 is 15 residues. Germline V gene lookup returns CDR1 SGHVS and CDR2 FQNEAQ. As DNA, the CDR3 is TGTGCCAGCAGCTACCCGGGTCCCTCGAGAGGTGAGCAGTTCTTC. Protein sequence: CASSYPGPSRGEQFF.

In this sample, this clone turned up a few times. The V and J genes are TRBV3-1 (or the pseudogene TRBV3-2) and TRBJ1-6; 7 positions match TRBD1. The CDR3 length is 14 residues. V was pared by 4 bases and J by 7 bases, with 4 bases of the junction left unmatched. Germline-derived CDR1 and CDR2 are LGHDT and YNNKEL (reference sequence). CDR3 residues: CASSPTGTNSPLHF. The CDR3 coding sequence is TGTGCCAGCAGCCCGACAGGGACGAATTCACCCCTCCACTTT.

J is TRBJ2-7 and V is TRBV7-2; D is unresolved. V was shortened by 2 bases and J by 0 bases, with 8 bases between the two germline ends. This CDR3 is built from 14 residues. Germline loops: CDR1 SGHTA, CDR2 FQGNSA. CDR3 coding DNA: TGTGCCAGCAGCTTATATCAAGCCTCCTACGAGCAGTACTTC. Its protein is CASSLYQASYEQYF.

The chain combines TRBV7-9 with TRBJ1-4; D gene uncertain. Germline V gives CDR1 SEHNR, CDR2 FQNEAQ (reference sequence). The CDR3 totals 11 residues. Trimming took off 5 bases at V and 6 bases at J, with 4 bases between the two ends. The DNA for the CDR3 is TGTGCCAGCAGCCTCGATGAAAAACTGTTTTTT. Translating it yields CASSLDEKLFF.

The J gene is TRBJ2-1, the V gene TRBV7-8; D is perhaps TRBD1 (6 bases). Per the germline V gene, CDR1 is SGHVS and CDR2 is FQNEAQ. V was cut by 2 bases and J by 10 bases, with 12 bases left in between. The CDR3 sequence is 13 residues long. CDR3 in DNA: TGTGCCAGCAGCTTAAACAGGGATCGGGAGCAGTTCTTC. Translating it yields CASSLNRDREQFF.

J is TRBJ2-2 and V is TRBV28; 8 positions agree with TRBD1. Germline V gene sequence: CDR1 MDHEN, CDR2 SYDVKM. The CDR3 sequence is 14 residues long. With V trimmed by 6 bases and J by 2 bases, 2 bases remained unmatched. For the CDR3, the DNA is TGTGCCAGCAGAGGACAGGGAAACACCGGGGAGCTGTTTTTT. It encodes CASRGQGNTGELFF.

The chain uses TRBV5-6 and TRBJ2-1, with TRBD1 matching over 9 bases. The germline V gene encodes CDR1 SGHDT and CDR2 YYEEEE. The CDR3 runs 15 residues. The junction had 8 bases not matched to a gene; V was cut back by 3 bases and J by 7 bases. CDR3 sequence: CASSSNTGTGNEQFF. The CDR3 DNA sequence: TGTGCCAGCAGCTCTAACACCGGGACAGGGAATGAGCAGTTCTTC. The whole variable domain, remainder taken from reference TRBV5-6 and TRBJ2-1, is DAGVTQSPTHLIKTRGQQVTLRCSPKSGHDTVSWYQQALGQGPQFIFQYYEEEERQRGNFPDRFSGHQFPNYSSELNVNALLLGDSALYLCASSSNTGTGNEQFFGPGTRLTVL.